This is a list of T cell receptor beta chains from one sample in a study of metastatic and nonmetastatic thyroid tumors. TCRdb re-called clones via MiXCR from the PCR reads. Of over 65,000 clones listed, under 15% are singletons. The specimen sequenced was tumor tissue. The receptors come from a female donor with papillary thyroid cancer or a benign thyroid nodule (not recorded which). Some clones in this sample may be carry-over from other donors' samples. Each CDR3 is given with its conserved first and last residue. Fields, in order: D gene, V gene, J gene, clone size, CDR3 DNA, CDR3 protein. D genes are given only for firm matches. Clone size is shown for a subset of rows, as once, few, many or a class of expanded clone.

d_gene: NA; v_gene: TRBV9; j_gene: TRBJ1-1; abundance: NA; CDR3nt: TGTGCCAGCAGCGTAGGGGCAGGAACAGATACTGAAGCTTTCTTT; CDR3aa: CASSVGAGTDTEAFF
d_gene: NA; v_gene: TRBV3-1; j_gene: TRBJ2-7; abundance: many; CDR3nt: TGTGCCAGCAGCCAAGATAGGTACGAGCAGTACTTC; CDR3aa: CASSQDRYEQYF
d_gene: TRBD1; v_gene: TRBV18; j_gene: TRBJ1-2; abundance: NA; CDR3nt: TGTGCCAGCTCACCAACAGGGGAAGGCTACACCTTC; CDR3aa: CASSPTGEGYTF
d_gene: NA; v_gene: TRBV7-2; j_gene: TRBJ1-2; abundance: many; CDR3nt: TGTGCCAGCAGCTTATCCACGGCGAACTATGGCTACACCTTC; CDR3aa: CASSLSTANYGYTF
d_gene: NA; v_gene: TRBV7-2; j_gene: TRBJ2-3; abundance: many; CDR3nt: TGTGCCAGCAGCCTAGGAGCGTCAGATACGCAGTATTTT; CDR3aa: CASSLGASDTQYF
d_gene: NA; v_gene: TRBV7-2; j_gene: TRBJ2-7; abundance: many; CDR3nt: TGTGCCAGCAGCTTAGACAGAAAGTACGAGCAGTACTTC; CDR3aa: CASSLDRKYEQYF
d_gene: TRBD2; v_gene: TRBV20-1; j_gene: TRBJ2-3; abundance: many; CDR3nt: TGCAGTGCTACTACAGGGCTAGCGGGAGCAGATACGCAGTATTTT; CDR3aa: CSATTGLAGADTQYF
d_gene: TRBD2; v_gene: TRBV12-3/TRBV12-4; j_gene: TRBJ2-1; abundance: many; CDR3nt: TGTGCCAGCAGTTTATCGGGACTAGCGGGAGACGTTGAGCAGTTCTTC; CDR3aa: CASSLSGLAGDVEQFF
d_gene: NA; v_gene: TRBV5-1; j_gene: TRBJ2-7; abundance: many; CDR3nt: TGCGCCAGCAGCTGGGCTTGGAAGGGCTACGAGCAGTACTTC; CDR3aa: CASSWAWKGYEQYF
d_gene: NA; v_gene: TRBV28; j_gene: TRBJ2-1; abundance: many; CDR3nt: TGTGCCAGTGAGAAAAGCAATGAGCAGTTCTTC; CDR3aa: CASEKSNEQFF
d_gene: NA; v_gene: TRBV28; j_gene: TRBJ2-7; abundance: many; CDR3nt: TGTGCCAGCAGTTCCCCCGGGACCGCGTCCTACGAGCAGTACTTC; CDR3aa: CASSSPGTASYEQYF
d_gene: NA; v_gene: TRBV19; j_gene: TRBJ2-5; abundance: many; CDR3nt: TGTGCCAGTAGTAACAGGGGAGGGACCCAGTACTTC; CDR3aa: CASSNRGGTQYF
d_gene: TRBD2; v_gene: TRBV6-1; j_gene: TRBJ2-3; abundance: many; CDR3nt: TGTGCCAGCAGTGTATGGTTAGTAGCGGGAGGGACCACAGATACGCAGTATTTT; CDR3aa: CASSVWLVAGGTTDTQYF
d_gene: NA; v_gene: TRBV12-3/TRBV12-4; j_gene: TRBJ2-5; abundance: many; CDR3nt: TGTGCCAGCAGTTTGGGTGGGGGCGCGGAGACCCAGTACTTC; CDR3aa: CASSLGGGAETQYF
d_gene: TRBD2; v_gene: TRBV11-2; j_gene: TRBJ2-1; abundance: many; CDR3nt: TGTGCCAGCACCTCACGTGGGACTAGTATCTATGAGCAGTTCTTC; CDR3aa: CASTSRGTSIYEQFF
d_gene: NA; v_gene: TRBV15; j_gene: TRBJ2-2; abundance: once; CDR3nt: TGTGCCACCAGCACAGTAGGCACTGCACGAGGCGGGGAGCCGTTTTTT; CDR3aa: CATSTVGTARGGEPFF